This entry lists 12 T cell receptor beta chains sequenced from one sample in a study of regulatory T cells in long-lasting Graves disease. The time point is: newly diagnosed GD, antithyroid drugs for less than 3 months. PBMCs were the source of the RNA used for TCR sequencing. Investigators prepared the TCR beta libraries by applying iRepertoire HTBI primers and Arm-PCR of CDR3 regions. Each CDR3 protein is one row after TCRdb ran MiXCR on the multiplex PCR reads. The sample consists of about 520,000 distinct CDR3 sequences, around 12% of them appearing once. The sample also formed part of further work on T cells in Graves' hyperthyroidism and ophthalmopathy.

The input for sequencing was peripheral blood mononuclear cells (PBMCs), taken at new diagnosis, from a patient treated with antithyroid drugs. These receptors all stem from a young woman with Graves disease.

The V call is TRBV24-1, the J call TRBJ2-2, with D perhaps TRBD2 (6 bases). V was trimmed by 7 bases and J by 0 bases, leaving 8 bases between them. The CDR3 totals 14 residues. Germline V gene sequence: CDR1 KGHDR, CDR2 SFDVKD. The CDR3, as DNA: TGTGCCACCAGGGCGGGACCGAACACCGGGGAGCTGTTTTTT. This encodes CATRAGPNTGELFF.

A few counts support this clonotype. The chain couples TRBV3-1 to TRBJ2-7, with D unresolved. Trimming took off 8 bases at V and 2 bases at J, with 10 bases between the two ends. CDR3 length: 12 residues. CDR1 and CDR2 from the germline V gene are LGHDT and YNNKEL (reference sequence). Here the CDR3 reads CASSRRTYEQYF. The CDR3 DNA follows: TGTGCCAGCTCAAGACGGACCTACGAGCAGTACTTC.

For this clonotype: A single base is all that separates this from a far larger clone, so a read error is likely. V and J are TRBV2 and TRBJ2-7; D is perhaps TRBD2 (6 bases). The germline V gene encodes CDR1 SNHLY and CDR2 FYNNEI. V lost 6 bases and J lost 7, with 22 bases in between. The CDR3 is made up of 15 amino acids. The CDR3 region has the DNA TGTGCCAGCAGCCCCACGGGGGACTCCTACAATGAGCAGTACTTC. It yields the protein CASSPTGDSYNEQYF.

The chain couples TRBV20-1 to TRBJ2-7; D could derive from TRBD1 or TRBD2 (7 bases each). From germline, CDR1 is DFQATT and CDR2 SNEGSKA (reference sequence). Trimming removed 1 base from V and 6 bases from J, with 13 bases in between. The CDR3 extends over 13 amino acids. The CDR3 DNA reads TGCAGTGCTAGAGTTCAGGGGGGGCGCGAGCAGTACTTC. Amino acids: CSARVQGGREQYF.

This rearrangement joins TRBV29-1 to TRBJ2-3, with TRBD2 as a possible D gene (5 bases). V shed 3 bases and J shed 2 bases, with 12 bases lying between them. The CDR3 is 14 residues long. Looked up from germline, CDR1 is SQVTM and CDR2 is ANQGSEA. In DNA form, the CDR3 reads TGCAGCGTTGAGGAGGCAGGAGCCACAGATACGCAGTATTTT. It codes for CSVEEAGATDTQYF.

This clonotype has a count of ten or more. The V call is TRBV28, the J call TRBJ1-3; maybe TRBD1 (6 bases). CDR3 size: 16 residues. Trimming stripped 2 bases from V and 0 bases from J, with 11 bases between. From germline, CDR1 is MDHEN and CDR2 SYDVKM. The CDR3 DNA reads TGTGCCAGCAGTTTAGCTCGGGGGCCCTCTGGAAACACCATATATTTT. It codes for CASSLARGPSGNTIYF.

This clonotype was seen at least ten times. The genes are TRBV7-9 and TRBJ2-1; the match to TRBD2 covers 10 bases. V lost 7 bases to trimming and J lost 4 bases; unmatched junction nucleotides: 13. The CDR3 has 17 residues. Per germline, CDR1 SEHNR and CDR2 FQNEAQ (reference sequence). Here the CDR3 DNA reads TGTGCCAGCACCAACACCAGGACTAGCGGACATTACAATGAGCAGTTCTTC. Amino acids: CASTNTRTSGHYNEQFF.

This clonotype was picked up a small number of times. A much larger clone sits a single nucleotide away, making a read error possible. The chain is built from TRBV15 and TRBJ2-2; TRBD2 matches at 11 bases. Per germline, CDR1 LNHNV and CDR2 YYDKDF (reference sequence). This CDR3 is 16 amino acids long. The CDR3 DNA sequence: TGTGCCACCAGCACCCTGACTAGCGGGAACGCCGGGGAGCTGTTTTTT. Amino acid sequence: CATSTLTSGNAGELFF.

This clonotype has a handful of counts. This rearrangement joins TRBV9 to TRBJ2-5, with TRBD2 as a possible D gene (6 bases). V was cut by 4 bases and J by 5 bases, with 15 bases left in between. Germline V lookup: CDR1 SGDLS, CDR2 YYNGEE. The CDR3 totals 14 residues. DNA for the CDR3: TGTGCCAGCAGCCCACCCTTGGCGGGGGAGACCCAGTACTTC. It yields the protein CASSPPLAGETQYF.

Concerning this clonotype itself: A much larger clonotype is one base distant, so this may be a read error. This is likely a read error, given that the CDR3 carries no conserved phenylalanine or tryptophan at its end. The rearrangement uses TRBV3-1 and TRBJ2-1, with TRBD1 as a possible D gene (6 bases). CDR3 size: 12 residues. Deletions cut 5 bases from V and 8 bases from J, with 10 bases between. Germline CDR1 LGHDT, CDR2 YNNKEL (reference sequence). For the CDR3, the DNA is TGTGCCAGCAGCTTCCAGGGGTATGAGCAGTTCTCC. As protein: CASSFQGYEQFS.

Ten or more counts support this clonotype. This chain uses TRBV7-8 with TRBJ2-7; 9 positions match TRBD2. CDR3 size: 16 residues. V trimming: 1 base; J trimming: 2 bases; junction bases outside the gene matches: 6. Germline CDR1 reads SGHVS; CDR2 reads FQNEAQ. The CDR3 sequence is CASSLDGAGGPYEQYF. Here the CDR3 DNA reads TGTGCCAGCAGCTTAGATGGGGCGGGGGGGCCCTACGAGCAGTACTTC.

This clonotype was found many times. The V call is TRBV28, the J call TRBJ2-1; a possible D gene is TRBD2 (5 bases). This CDR3 has 15 residues. Trimming cost V 6 bases and J 9 bases, with 21 bases left between them. The germline gives CDR1 MDHEN, CDR2 SYDVKM. The CDR3 DNA follows: TGTGCCAGCAGCCTACTAGGATCCGATTTGGGTGAGCAGTTCTTC. Amino acid sequence: CASSLLGSDLGEQFF.